This T cell receptor (beta chain) was profiled in a study of T cell repertoires in ileal Crohn's disease. Overall study: Postoperative therapy was given to about half: around eleven thiopurines, 15 to 20 anti-TNF agents.

Around 500 nanograms of biopsy DNA per sample underwent TCRB immunosequencing. Repertoires were generated with immunoSEQ multiplex PCR, while TCRdb's copy carries only in-frame clones and drops some. The data show about 16,000 clones, 70% to 90% seen once. Concerning this clone: As yet, its antigen is unknown.

Study-wide results and caveats: Clonality above 26.8% at surgery always came with endoscopic recurrence.

The CDR3 has 14 amino acids. The V gene's germline CDR1 is MDHEN and CDR2 SYDVKM. V dropped 5 bases and J dropped 4 bases, with 15 bases sitting between them. The sample consisted of ileal tissue. This TCR was sampled from an adult with Crohn's disease. The chain uses TRBV28 and TRBJ2-7; tentative D call: TRBD2 (5 bases). CDR3 DNA sequence: TGTGCCAGCAGTCCACCCTTAGGAGGTTACGAGCAGTACTTC. This encodes CASSPPLGGYEQYF.